This is a list of T cell receptor beta chains from one sample in a study of T cells in Graves' hyperthyroidism and ophthalmopathy. TCRdb redid the calling of the multiplex PCR reads with MiXCR, one entry per CDR3 protein. This table holds over 450,000 distinct CDR3 sequences, under 20% found once. Sequencing was performed on blood. The origin of the receptors is a woman in her late teens or twenties with Graves' ophthalmopathy. Each CDR3 is given with its conserved first and last residue. D genes are given only for firm matches. Size tells how often a clone was seen (once, few, many) or the class of an expanded clone, and some rows leave it out.

TRBD2	TRBV20-1	TRBJ2-7	NA	CSAPRGDSLVAGPENGEYEQYF	TGCAGTGCACCTAGAGGGGATTCCCTCGTAGCGGGACCCGAAAACGGGGAATACGAGCAGTACTTC
NA	TRBV28	TRBJ2-7	many	CASTNPDKLGGEQYF	TGTGCCAGCACCAACCCGGACAAACTTGGGGGCGAGCAGTACTTC
NA	TRBV7-2	TRBJ1-1	many	CASSLTHAEAFF	TGTGCCAGCAGCCTTACGCACGCTGAGGCTTTCTTT
TRBD2	TRBV5-5	TRBJ2-5	NA	CASSFWGGGQETQYF	TGTGCCAGCAGCTTTTGGGGGGGAGGACAAGAGACCCAGTACTTC
TRBD2	TRBV6-2/TRBV6-3	TRBJ2-7	many	CASRAPSGGASNEQYF	TGTGCCAGCAGAGCCCCTAGCGGGGGGGCTTCCAACGAGCAGTACTTC
NA	TRBV9	TRBJ2-5	few	CASSVEGQETQYF	TGTGCCAGCAGCGTAGAGGGCCAAGAGACCCAGTACTTC
NA	TRBV20-1	TRBJ2-1	few	CSALRPGLSWVNEQFF	TGCAGTGCACTCCGCCCCGGACTATCTTGGGTTAATGAGCAGTTCTTC
NA	TRBV6-1	TRBJ1-1	many	CASSPPGGFTEAFF	TGTGCCAGCAGTCCCCCCGGGGGTTTCACTGAAGCTTTCTTT
NA	TRBV4-1	TRBJ1-2	once	CANSQGHGNLVYGYTF	TGCGCCAACAGCCAAGGCCACGGTAATCTCGTCTATGGCTACACCTTC
NA	TRBV6-1	TRBJ1-5	NA	CTSSDRRLNQPQHF	TGTACCAGCAGTGACAGGCGGCTCAATCAGCCCCAGCATTTT
TRBD2	TRBV27	TRBJ2-7	few	CASSTLAGELYEQYF	TGTGCCAGCAGCACACTAGCGGGGGAACTCTACGAGCAGTACTTC
NA	TRBV7-8	TRBJ2-3	many	CASSYRGAARDPDTQYF	TGTGCCAGCAGCTACCGGGGAGCGGCCCGCGACCCAGATACGCAGTATTTT
NA	TRBV11-2	TRBJ1-1	many	CAERSQVNTEAFF	TGTGCCGAACGATCCCAGGTGAACACTGAAGCTTTCTTT
NA	TRBV14	TRBJ1-5	NA	CASSHQGLNQPQHF	TGTGCCAGCAGCCATCAAGGACTGAATCAGCCCCAGCATTTT
NA	TRBV5-4	TRBJ1-2	few	CASSPHSGGYGYTF	TGTGCCAGCAGCCCTCATTCGGGGGGCTATGGCTACACCTTC
TRBD1	TRBV6-5	TRBJ1-1	many	CASSYTSGTGSNTEAFF	TGTGCCAGCAGTTACACATCCGGGACAGGGTCGAACACTGAAGCTTTCTTT
NA	TRBV6-2/TRBV6-3	TRBJ2-3	many	CASSSLPTTNPQDTQYF	TGTGCCAGCAGTTCCCTTCCTACTACGAACCCACAAGATACGCAGTATTTT
TRBD1	TRBV29-1	TRBJ1-2	few	CSVEDLGQGDRGFGYTF	TGCAGCGTTGAAGATCTCGGGCAGGGGGACCGTGGTTTCGGCTACACCTTC
NA	TRBV12-3/TRBV12-4	TRBJ1-1	many	CASSRSEAFF	TGTGCCAGCAGTAGGAGTGAAGCTTTCTTT
NA	TRBV11-2	TRBJ1-6	many	CASSPVKGPVNSPLHF	TGTGCCAGCAGCCCTGTAAAAGGACCGGTAAATTCACCCCTCCACTTT
NA	TRBV7-8	TRBJ2-1	many	CASSLQSPGLPWVASYNEQFF	TGTGCCAGCAGCTTGCAAAGCCCCGGCCTCCCATGGGTGGCCTCCTACAATGAGCAGTTCTTC
TRBD1	TRBV20-1	TRBJ2-7	NA	CSAKDREAYEQYF	TGCAGTGCTAAGGACAGGGAGGCATACGAGCAGTACTTC
NA	TRBV28	TRBJ1-3	many	CASRRSLGRSGNTIYF	TGTGCCAGCAGACGTTCTCTAGGGAGATCTGGAAACACCATATATTTT
TRBD1	TRBV29-1	TRBJ2-7	NA	CSAPGQGADEQYF	TGCAGCGCCCCGGGACAGGGGGCAGACGAGCAGTACTTC
NA	TRBV4-3	TRBJ2-3	few	CASSQDARADTQYF	TGCGCCAGCAGCCAAGATGCGCGGGCAGATACGCAGTATTTT
NA	TRBV14	TRBJ1-6	many	CASSQAQGNSPLHF	TGTGCCAGCAGCCAAGCGCAGGGAAATTCACCCCTCCACTTT
TRBD1	TRBV5-1	TRBJ1-1	NA	CASRRTGADTEAFF	TGCGCCAGCCGAAGGACAGGGGCTGACACTGAAGCTTTCTTT
NA	TRBV11-2	TRBJ2-2	many	CASSFYAENTGELFF	TGTGCCAGCAGCTTTTATGCAGAGAACACCGGGGAGCTGTTTTTT
NA	TRBV20-1	TRBJ1-5	NA	CSASEQTNSNQPQHF	TGCAGTGCTAGCGAACAGACTAATAGCAATCAGCCCCAGCATTTT
TRBD1	TRBV4-3	TRBJ2-2	NA	CASSQEGQGFTGELFF	TGCGCCAGCAGCCAAGAGGGACAGGGGTTCACCGGGGAGCTGTTTTTT
NA	TRBV29-1	TRBJ1-2	NA	CSVQDGGDGYTF	TGCAGCGTTCAGGACGGCGGGGATGGCTACACCTTC
NA	TRBV24-1	TRBJ2-2	few	CATSDWGTGELFF	TGTGCCACCAGTGATTGGGGTACCGGGGAGCTGTTTTTT
TRBD1	TRBV20-1	TRBJ1-2	few	CSAMGTGGGDGYTF	TGCAGTGCGATGGGGACAGGGGGAGGTGATGGCTACACCTTC
NA	TRBV29-1	TRBJ1-1	NA	CSVEDLGLITEAFF	TGCAGCGTTGAAGATCTCGGTCTTATCACTGAAGCTTTCTTT
TRBD1	TRBV7-9	TRBJ1-2	many	CASSLAGQGGYGYTF	TGTGCCAGCAGCTTAGCGGGACAGGGCGGCTATGGCTACACCTTC